This T cell receptor (beta chain) emerged from a study of cytomegalovirus exposure and HLA in healthy donors. Amplification used 60 Vbeta primers and 13 Jbeta primers. This table comes from immunoSEQ multiplex PCR, and its TCRdb copy is limited to in-frame clones, with some not included. The sample consists of approximately 200,000 clones, 75% to 85% of them appearing once. Unrecorded immune exposures were likely, despite nominal health at sampling. Study-level points and caveats: In an earlier analysis, most TCR beta V segments were productive about 87% or about 30% of the time. The listing of fewer than 200 TCR beta chains classed them as cytomegalovirus-associated.

Remarks on this clone: Its specificity is not known.

V was shortened by 2 bases and J by 2 bases, with 16 bases between the two germline ends. The CDR3 contains 17 residues. The germline V gene encodes CDR1 KGHSH and CDR2 LQKENI. This receptor was identified in a woman aged 18 to 35 in good health and CMV-seropositive. The V gene is TRBV18, the J gene TRBJ2-1; maybe TRBD2 (5 bases). The sample was PBMCs. CDR3: CASSPGSPGWAYNEQFF. The CDR3 DNA reads TGTGCCAGCTCACCAGGGAGCCCCGGGTGGGCCTACAATGAGCAGTTCTTC. Drawing the rest from reference TRBV18 and TRBJ2-1, the complete variable domain is NAGVMQNPRHLVRRRGQEARLRCSPMKGHSHVYWYRQLPEEGLKFMVYLQKENIIDESGMPKERFSAEFPKEGPSILRIQQVVRGDSAAYFCASSPGSPGWAYNEQFFGPGTRLTVL.